This TCR beta chain stems from a study of T cell responses to AZD1222 COVID-19 vaccine. General study results and limits: There were mostly white British donors and more females than males, and clonal diversity was possibly underestimated. The study found Spike-specific TCR breadth and depth rose after two AZD1222 doses.

Only in-frame clones appear in the TCRdb table, and some are missing; sequencing was by immunoSEQ multiplex PCR. The profile shows about 85,000 clones, around 88% of them singletons. Details on this clone: Its cognate antigen is unknown.

The sequence derives from an adult in good health. The sequenced sample was peripheral blood, obtained on day 0 of MenACWY control vaccination.

The CDR3 region is CATSSSDTQYF. For the CDR3, the DNA is TGTGCCACCAGTTCTAGCGATACGCAGTATTTT. The chain combines TRBV24-1 with TRBJ2-3, with D maybe TRBD2 (5 bases). The CDR3 covers 11 residues. Germline CDR1 and CDR2: KGHDR and SFDVKD. The V end was cut by 6 bases, the J end by 6 bases, with 6 bases between.